Sequencing of this T cell receptor beta chain was carried out in a study of vaccination effects on CD4 cells after COVID-19. Sequencing was preceded by expansion of antigen-specific CD4+ T cells with viral peptide pools in the ViraFEST assay. Following 10 days of culture, CD4+ T cells were isolated. Absence of prior SARS-CoV-2 infection characterized the vaccine recipients, who showed negative nucleocapsid antibodies. In the case of this clone: Its antigen remains unidentified.

Profiling relied on immunoSEQ multiplex PCR, and the TCRdb table lists in-frame clones only, not all of them. The data hold 26,000 or so clones, with approximately 70% observed a single time. Deletions cut 3 bases from V and 6 bases from J, with 9 bases between. This CDR3 has 13 amino acids. The V gene's germline CDR1 is KGHSH and CDR2 LQKENI. V and J are TRBV18 and TRBJ2-1; TRBD2 might be the D (6 bases). This sequence was found in a human donor who received a COVID-19 vaccine. Specimen: CD4+ T cells from PBMCs cultured with HCoV-NL63 spike peptides, collected before COVID-19 vaccination. This CDR3 reads CASSPGTVNEQFF. DNA for the CDR3: TGTGCCAGCTCACCGGGGACTGTCAATGAGCAGTTCTTC.